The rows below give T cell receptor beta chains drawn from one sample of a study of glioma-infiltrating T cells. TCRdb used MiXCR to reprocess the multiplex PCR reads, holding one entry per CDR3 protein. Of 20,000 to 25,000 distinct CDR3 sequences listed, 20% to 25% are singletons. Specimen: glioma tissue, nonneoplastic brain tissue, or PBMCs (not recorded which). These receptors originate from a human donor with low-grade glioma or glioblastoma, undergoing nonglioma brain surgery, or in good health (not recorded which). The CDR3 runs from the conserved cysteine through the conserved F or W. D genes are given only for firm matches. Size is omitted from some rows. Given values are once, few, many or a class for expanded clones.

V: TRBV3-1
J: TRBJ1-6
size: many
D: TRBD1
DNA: TGTGCCAGCAGCCTTCGGACAGGACTGGATCGCGGTTCACCCCTCCACTTT
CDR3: CASSLRTGLDRGSPLHF

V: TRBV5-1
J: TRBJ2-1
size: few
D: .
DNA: TGCGCCAGCAGCTTGGCTGCGACCTCGGGGTTTGAGCAGTTCTTC
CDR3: CASSLAATSGFEQFF

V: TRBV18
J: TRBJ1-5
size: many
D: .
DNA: TGTGCCAGCTCACCACAGGGGGAAAGCAATCAGCCCCAGCATTTT
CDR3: CASSPQGESNQPQHF

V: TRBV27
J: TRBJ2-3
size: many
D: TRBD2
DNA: TGTGCCAGCAGTATAGCGGGATTAGATACGCAGTATTTT
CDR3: CASSIAGLDTQYF

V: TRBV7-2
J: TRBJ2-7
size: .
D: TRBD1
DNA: TGTGCCAGCACCCTAACTGGACAGGGCATAAACGAGCAGTACTTC
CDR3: CASTLTGQGINEQYF

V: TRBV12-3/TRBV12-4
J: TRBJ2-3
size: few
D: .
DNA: TGTGCCAGCAGTGAAACTAGTCTGATAAGTTCAGACGGATATTTT
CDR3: CASSETSLISSDGYF

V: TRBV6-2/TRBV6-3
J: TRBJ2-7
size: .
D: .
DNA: TGTGCCAGCCGGGGAGAGGGTACCTACTACGAGCAGTACTTC
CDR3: CASRGEGTYYEQYF

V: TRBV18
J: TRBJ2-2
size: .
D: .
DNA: TGTGCCAGCTCACCGAGGGTCCCCTTCCCGGGAACCGGGGAGCTGTTTTTT
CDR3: CASSPRVPFPGTGELFF

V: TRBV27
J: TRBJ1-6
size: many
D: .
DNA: TGTGCCAGCGGCCGGGCAAGTTCACCCCTCCACTTT
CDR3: CASGRASSPLHF

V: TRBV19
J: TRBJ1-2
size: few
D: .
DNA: TGTGCCAGTAGTATCTGGAGTTATGGCTACACCTTC
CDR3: CASSIWSYGYTF

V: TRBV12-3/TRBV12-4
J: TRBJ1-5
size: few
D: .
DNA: TGTGCCAGCAGCCCACCCAATGATCAGCCCCAGCATTTT
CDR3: CASSPPNDQPQHF

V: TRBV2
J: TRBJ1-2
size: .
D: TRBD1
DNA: TGTGCCAGCAGCGTTGGGACAGGGCCCGCTGGCTACACCTTC
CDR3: CASSVGTGPAGYTF

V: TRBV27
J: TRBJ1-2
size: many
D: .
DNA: TGTGCCAGCAGTTTAAAAGGGGCTAACTATGGCTACACCTTC
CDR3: CASSLKGANYGYTF

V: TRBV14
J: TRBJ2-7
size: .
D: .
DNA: TGTGCCAGCAGCCTTCGATACGAGCAGTACTTC
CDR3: CASSLRYEQYF

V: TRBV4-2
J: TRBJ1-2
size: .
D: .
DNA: TGTGCCAGCAGCCAGGTCAGGAACTATGGCTACACCTTC
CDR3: CASSQVRNYGYTF

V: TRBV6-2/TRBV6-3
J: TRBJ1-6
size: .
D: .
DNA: TGTGCCATCAGTCAGGGCTTGGAAAATTCACCCCCCCACTTT
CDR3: CAISQGLENSPPHF

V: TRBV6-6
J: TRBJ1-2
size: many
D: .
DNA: TGTGCCAGCAGTTACAATGGGTACGGGGGATATGGCTACACCTTC
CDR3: CASSYNGYGGYGYTF

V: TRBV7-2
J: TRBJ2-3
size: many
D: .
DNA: TGTGCCAGCAGCTTAGCTCCCTCCACAGATACGCAGTATTTT
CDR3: CASSLAPSTDTQYF

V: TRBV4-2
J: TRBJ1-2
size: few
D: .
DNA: TGTGCCAGCAGCCAAAGCCTGAGCGAGTCGGATCATGGCTACACCTTC
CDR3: CASSQSLSESDHGYTF

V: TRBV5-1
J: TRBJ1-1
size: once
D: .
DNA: TGCGCCCGCAGCTTGGCCAGTATTCCCGAAGCTTTCTTT
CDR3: CARSLASIPEAFF

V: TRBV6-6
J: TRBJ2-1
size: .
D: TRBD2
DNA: TGTGCCAGCAGAACGGGACTAGCGGGGTGGAATGAGCAGTTCTTC
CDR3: CASRTGLAGWNEQFF

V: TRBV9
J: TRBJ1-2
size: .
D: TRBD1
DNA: TGTGCCAGCAGCGTGGCTCCGGACAGGGGAGCTAACTATGGCTACACCTTC
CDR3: CASSVAPDRGANYGYTF

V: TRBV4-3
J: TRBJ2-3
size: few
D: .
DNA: TGCGCCAGCAGCCAAGATCGCCAATTCACAGATACGCAGTATTTT
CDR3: CASSQDRQFTDTQYF

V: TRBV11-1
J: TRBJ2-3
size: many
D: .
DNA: TGTGCCAGCAGCTTAATGGATACGCAGTATTTT
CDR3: CASSLMDTQYF

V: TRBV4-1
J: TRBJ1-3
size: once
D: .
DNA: TGCGCCAGCAGCCTACCGTCGGGAAACACCATATATTTT
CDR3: CASSLPSGNTIYF

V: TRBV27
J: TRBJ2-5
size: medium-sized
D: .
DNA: TGTGCCAGCAGTCCATCCGGACAGCACCAAGAGACCCAGTACTTC
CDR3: CASSPSGQHQETQYF

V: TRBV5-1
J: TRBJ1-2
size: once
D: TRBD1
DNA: TGCGCCAGCAGCTCATCCGGGACAGGGGCCGTCTACACCTTC
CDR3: CASSSSGTGAVYTF

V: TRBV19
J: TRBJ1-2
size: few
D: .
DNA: TGTGCCAGTAACCCCGGTGAGGTCTATGGCTACACCTTC
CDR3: CASNPGEVYGYTF

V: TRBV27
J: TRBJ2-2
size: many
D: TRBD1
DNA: TGTGCCAGCAGTTACAGGGGCGGCGGGGAGCTGTTTTTT
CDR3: CASSYRGGGELFF

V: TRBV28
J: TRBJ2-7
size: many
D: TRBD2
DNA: TGTGCCAGCCCCCCTCCGGGGGGAGATGTCTACGAGCAGTACTTC
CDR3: CASPPPGGDVYEQYF

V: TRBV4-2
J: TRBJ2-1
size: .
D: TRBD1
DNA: TGTGCCAGCAGCCAAGATCCGGGACAGGGGATGAATGAGCAGTTCTTC
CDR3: CASSQDPGQGMNEQFF

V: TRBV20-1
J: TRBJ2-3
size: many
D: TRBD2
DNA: TGCAGTGCCTCGGTCTACGGGGGGACAGATACGCAGTATTTT
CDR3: CSASVYGGTDTQYF

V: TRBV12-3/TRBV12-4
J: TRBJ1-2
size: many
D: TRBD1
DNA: TGTGCCACCAATACAGGGGGGACCTATGGCTACACCTTC
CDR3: CATNTGGTYGYTF

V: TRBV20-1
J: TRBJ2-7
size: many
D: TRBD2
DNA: TGCAGTGCTAGAGATAGCGGGGGGGCCAGGCAGTACTTC
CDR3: CSARDSGGARQYF

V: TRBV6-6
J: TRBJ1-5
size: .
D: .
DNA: TGTGCCAGCAGGGGACCCAAGACAGATAGCAATCAGCCCCAGCATTTT
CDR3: CASRGPKTDSNQPQHF

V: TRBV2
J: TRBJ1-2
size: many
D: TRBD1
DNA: TGTGCCAGCAGGGTACAGGGGACGGGGGGCTACACCTTC
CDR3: CASRVQGTGGYTF

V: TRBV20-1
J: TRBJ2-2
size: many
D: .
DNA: TGCAGTGCTAGAAAGAGGGCCGGGGAGCTGTTTTTT
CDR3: CSARKRAGELFF

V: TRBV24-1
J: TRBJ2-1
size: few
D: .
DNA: TGTGCCACCAGTGATTCCTGGCAGGGGGGTAATGAGCAGTTCTTC
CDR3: CATSDSWQGGNEQFF

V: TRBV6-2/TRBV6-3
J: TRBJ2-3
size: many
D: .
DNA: TGTGCCAGCAGTTACGCCGCAGGGGAGGCAGATACGCAGTATTTT
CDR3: CASSYAAGEADTQYF

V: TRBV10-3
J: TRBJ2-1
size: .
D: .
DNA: TGTGCCATCAGTGGGACTAAGACCGAGCTATACAATGAGCAGTTCTTC
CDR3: CAISGTKTELYNEQFF

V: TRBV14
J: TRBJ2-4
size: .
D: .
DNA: TGTGCCAGCAGCCTGAACACAGGTGCCAAAAACATTCAGTACTTC
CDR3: CASSLNTGAKNIQYF

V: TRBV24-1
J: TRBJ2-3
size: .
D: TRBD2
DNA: TGTGCCGCCAGCTCGGTACTAGCGGGGGCCCTACCGGCCACAGATACGCAGTATTTT
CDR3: CAASSVLAGALPATDTQYF

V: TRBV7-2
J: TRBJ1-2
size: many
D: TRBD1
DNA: TGTGCCAGCAGCGCCCGCTTACAGGGGGGCTATGGCTACACCTTC
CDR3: CASSARLQGGYGYTF

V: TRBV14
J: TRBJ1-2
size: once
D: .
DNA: TGTGCCAGCAGCCAAGATCTGATCACTGGGAAGGCTGACTACACCTTC
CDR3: CASSQDLITGKADYTF

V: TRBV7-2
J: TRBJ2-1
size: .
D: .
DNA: TGTGCCAGCAGCCCTAGCCGAAGCTCCTACAATGAGCAGTTCTTC
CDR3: CASSPSRSSYNEQFF

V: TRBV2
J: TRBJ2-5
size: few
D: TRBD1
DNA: TGTGCCAGCAGACCGGGACAGGGATTGACCCAGTACTTC
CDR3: CASRPGQGLTQYF

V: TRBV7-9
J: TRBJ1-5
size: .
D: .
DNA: TGTGCCAGCAGCTTATTAGGGGCGAGGGATCAGCCCCAGCATTTT
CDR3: CASSLLGARDQPQHF

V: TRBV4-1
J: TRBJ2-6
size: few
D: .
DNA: TGCGCCAGCAGCCCCGTGTTGTCTGGGGCCAACGTCCTGACTTTC
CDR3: CASSPVLSGANVLTF

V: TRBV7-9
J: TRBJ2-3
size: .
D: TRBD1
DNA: TGTGCCAGCAGCTTAGGGCGGACAGGGGTTCGCACAGATACGCAGTATTTT
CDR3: CASSLGRTGVRTDTQYF

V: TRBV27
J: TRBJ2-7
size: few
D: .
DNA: TGTGCCAGCAGTTTATCTCGAACGAGTTCCTACAACGAGCAGTACTTC
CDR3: CASSLSRTSSYNEQYF

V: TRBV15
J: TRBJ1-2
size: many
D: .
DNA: TGTGCCACCAGCAGTTTCCGGGAGGCCCCTTATGGCTACACCTTC
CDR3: CATSSFREAPYGYTF